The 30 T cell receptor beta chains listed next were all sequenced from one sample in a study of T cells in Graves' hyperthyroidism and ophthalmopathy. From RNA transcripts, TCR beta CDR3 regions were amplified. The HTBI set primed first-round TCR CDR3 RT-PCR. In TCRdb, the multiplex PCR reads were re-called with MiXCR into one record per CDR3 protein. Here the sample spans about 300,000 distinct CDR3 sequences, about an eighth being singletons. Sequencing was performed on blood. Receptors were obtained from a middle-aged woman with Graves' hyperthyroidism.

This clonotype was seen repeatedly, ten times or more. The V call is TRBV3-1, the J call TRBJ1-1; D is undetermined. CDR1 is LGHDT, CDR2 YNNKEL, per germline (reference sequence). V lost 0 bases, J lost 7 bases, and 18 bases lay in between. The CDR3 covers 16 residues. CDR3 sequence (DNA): TGTGCCAGCAGCCAAGATCGGAACATAAAAGGCCATGAAGCTTTCTTT. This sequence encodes CASSQDRNIKGHEAFF. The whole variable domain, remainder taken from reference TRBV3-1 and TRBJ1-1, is DTAVSQTPKYLVTQMGNDKSIKCEQNLGHDTMYWYKQDSKKFLKIMFSYNNKELIINETVPNRFSPKSPDKAHLNLHINSLELGDSAVYFCASSQDRNIKGHEAFFGQGTRLTVV.

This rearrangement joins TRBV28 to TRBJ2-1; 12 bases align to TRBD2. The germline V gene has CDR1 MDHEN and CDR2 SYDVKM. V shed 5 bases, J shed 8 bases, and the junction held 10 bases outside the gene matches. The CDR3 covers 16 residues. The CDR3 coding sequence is TGTGCCAGCAGTCTCTCGACTAGCGGGAGACGCTATGAGCAGTTCTTC. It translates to CASSLSTSGRRYEQFF. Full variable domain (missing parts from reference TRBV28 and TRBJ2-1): DVKVTQSSRYLVKRTGEKVFLECVQDMDHENMFWYRQDPGLGLRLIYFSYDVKMKEKGDIPEGYSVSREKKERFSLILESASTNQTSMYLCASSLSTSGRRYEQFFGPGTRLTVL.

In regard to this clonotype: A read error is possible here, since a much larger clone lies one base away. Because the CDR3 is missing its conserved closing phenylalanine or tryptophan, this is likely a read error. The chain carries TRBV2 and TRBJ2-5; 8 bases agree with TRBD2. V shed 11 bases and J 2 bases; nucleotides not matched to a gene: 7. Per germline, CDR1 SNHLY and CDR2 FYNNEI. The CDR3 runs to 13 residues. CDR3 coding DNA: TGTGCCTCGCATAGCGGGGATCAAGAGACCCAGTACCTC. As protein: CASHSGDQETQYL.

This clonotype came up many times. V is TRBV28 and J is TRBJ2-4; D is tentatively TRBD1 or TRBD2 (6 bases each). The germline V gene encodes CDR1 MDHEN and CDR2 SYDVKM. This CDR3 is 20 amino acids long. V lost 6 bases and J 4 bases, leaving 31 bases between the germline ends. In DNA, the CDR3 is TGTGCCAGCAGCTCAAGAACCATTACCAGAGGGGGGTTAACTAAAAACATTCAGTACTTC. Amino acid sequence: CASSSRTITRGGLTKNIQYF.

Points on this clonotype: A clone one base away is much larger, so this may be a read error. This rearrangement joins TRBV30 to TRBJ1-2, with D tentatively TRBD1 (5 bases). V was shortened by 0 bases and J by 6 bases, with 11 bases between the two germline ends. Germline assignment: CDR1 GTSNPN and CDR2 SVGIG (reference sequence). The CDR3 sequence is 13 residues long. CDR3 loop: CAWSVRGDHGYTF. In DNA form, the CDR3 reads TGTGCCTGGAGTGTACGGGGGGACCATGGCTACACCTTC.

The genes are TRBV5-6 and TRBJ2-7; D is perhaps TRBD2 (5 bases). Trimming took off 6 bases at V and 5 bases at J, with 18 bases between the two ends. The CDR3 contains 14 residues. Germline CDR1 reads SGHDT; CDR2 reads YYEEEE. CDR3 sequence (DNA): TGTGCCAGCAACCTTGTAGGAGGTAGTAACGAGCAGTACTTC. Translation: CASNLVGGSNEQYF. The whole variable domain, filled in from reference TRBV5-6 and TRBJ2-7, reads DAGVTQSPTHLIKTRGQQVTLRCSPKSGHDTVSWYQQALGQGPQFIFQYYEEEERQRGNFPDRFSGHQFPNYSSELNVNALLLGDSALYLCASNLVGGSNEQYFGPGTRLTVT.

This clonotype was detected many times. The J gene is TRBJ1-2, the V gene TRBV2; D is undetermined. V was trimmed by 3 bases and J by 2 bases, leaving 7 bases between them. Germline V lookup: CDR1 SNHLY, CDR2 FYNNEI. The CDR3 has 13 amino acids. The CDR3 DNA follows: TGTGCCAGCAGTGAGGAGAGCAACTATGGCTACACCTTC. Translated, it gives CASSEESNYGYTF.

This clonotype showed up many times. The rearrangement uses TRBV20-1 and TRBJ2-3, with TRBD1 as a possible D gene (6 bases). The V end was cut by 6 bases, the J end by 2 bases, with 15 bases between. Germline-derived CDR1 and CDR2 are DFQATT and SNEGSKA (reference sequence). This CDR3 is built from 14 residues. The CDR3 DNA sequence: TGCAGTGCCGTCAGGGGTTGGGACACAGATACGCAGTATTTT. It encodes CSAVRGWDTDTQYF.

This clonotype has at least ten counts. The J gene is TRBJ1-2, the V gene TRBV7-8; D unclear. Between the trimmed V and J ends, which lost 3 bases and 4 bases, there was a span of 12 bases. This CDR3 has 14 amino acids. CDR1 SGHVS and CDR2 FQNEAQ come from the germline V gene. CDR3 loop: CASSLGELIYGYTF. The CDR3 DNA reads TGTGCCAGCAGCTTGGGTGAGCTGATCTATGGCTACACCTTC.

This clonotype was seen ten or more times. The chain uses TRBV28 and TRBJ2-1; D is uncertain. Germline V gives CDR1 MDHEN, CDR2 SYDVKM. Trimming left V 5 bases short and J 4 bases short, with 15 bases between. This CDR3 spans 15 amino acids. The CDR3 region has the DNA TGTGCCAGCAGTACCCAAGACACGATATACAATGAGCAGTTCTTC. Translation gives CASSTQDTIYNEQFF.

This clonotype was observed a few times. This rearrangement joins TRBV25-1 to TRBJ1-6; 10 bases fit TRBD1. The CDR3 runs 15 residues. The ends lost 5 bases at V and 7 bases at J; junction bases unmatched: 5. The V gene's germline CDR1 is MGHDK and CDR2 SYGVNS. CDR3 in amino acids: CASSLRTGGNSPLHF. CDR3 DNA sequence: TGTGCCAGCAGTCTTCGGACAGGGGGAAATTCACCCCTCCACTTT.

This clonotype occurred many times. The CDR3 spells CASTLAGAGETQYF. The CDR3, as DNA: TGTGCCAGCACCTTAGCGGGAGCGGGGGAGACCCAGTACTTC. V gene TRBV2 combines with J gene TRBJ2-5, with TRBD2 matching 9 bases. The CDR3 spans 14 residues. Looked up from germline, CDR1 is SNHLY and CDR2 is FYNNEI. V trimming: 7 bases; J trimming: 5 bases; junction bases outside the gene matches: 8.

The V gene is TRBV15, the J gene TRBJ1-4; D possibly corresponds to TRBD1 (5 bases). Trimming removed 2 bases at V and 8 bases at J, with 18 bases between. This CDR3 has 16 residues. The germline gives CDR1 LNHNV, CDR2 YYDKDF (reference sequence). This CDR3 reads CATSRNRGTAGEKLFF. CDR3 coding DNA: TGTGCCACCAGCAGAAACCGGGGCACCGCTGGGGAAAAACTGTTTTTT.

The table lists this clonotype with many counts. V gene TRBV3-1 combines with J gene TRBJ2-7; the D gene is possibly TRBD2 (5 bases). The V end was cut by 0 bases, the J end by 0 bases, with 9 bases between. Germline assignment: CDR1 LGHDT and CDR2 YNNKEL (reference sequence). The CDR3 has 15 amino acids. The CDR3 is CASSQELAVSYEQYF. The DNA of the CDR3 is TGTGCCAGCAGCCAAGAGCTAGCAGTCTCCTACGAGCAGTACTTC.

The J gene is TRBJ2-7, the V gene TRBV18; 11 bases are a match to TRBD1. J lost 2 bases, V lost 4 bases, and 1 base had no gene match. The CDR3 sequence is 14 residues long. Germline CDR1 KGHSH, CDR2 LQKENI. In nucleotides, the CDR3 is TGTGCCAGCTCACAGGGACAGGGGGCCTACGAGCAGTACTTC. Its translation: CASSQGQGAYEQYF.

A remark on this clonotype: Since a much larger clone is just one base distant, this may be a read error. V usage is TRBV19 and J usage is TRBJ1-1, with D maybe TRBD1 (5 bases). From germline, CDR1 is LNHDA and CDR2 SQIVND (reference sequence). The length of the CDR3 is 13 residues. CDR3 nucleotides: TGTACCAGTACCCCGGGGGATTATCCTGAAGCTTTCTTT. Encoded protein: CTSTPGDYPEAFF.

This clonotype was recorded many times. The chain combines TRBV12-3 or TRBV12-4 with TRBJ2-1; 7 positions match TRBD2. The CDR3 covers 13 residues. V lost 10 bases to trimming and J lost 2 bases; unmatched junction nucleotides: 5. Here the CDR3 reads CATKRGAYNEQFF. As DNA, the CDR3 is TGTGCCACCAAGCGGGGAGCCTACAATGAGCAGTTCTTC.

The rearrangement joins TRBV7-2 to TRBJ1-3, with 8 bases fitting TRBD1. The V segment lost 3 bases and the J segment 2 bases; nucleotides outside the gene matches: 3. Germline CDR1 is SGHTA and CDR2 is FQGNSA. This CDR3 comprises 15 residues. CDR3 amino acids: CASSFTGGTGNTIYF. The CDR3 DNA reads TGTGCCAGCAGCTTTACAGGGGGAACTGGAAACACCATATATTTT.

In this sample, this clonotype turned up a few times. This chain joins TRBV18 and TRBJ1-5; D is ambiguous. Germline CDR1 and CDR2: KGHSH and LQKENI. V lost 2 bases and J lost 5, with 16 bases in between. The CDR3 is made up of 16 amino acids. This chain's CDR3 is CASSPGRGFPDQPQHF. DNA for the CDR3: TGTGCCAGCTCACCAGGTAGAGGTTTCCCCGATCAGCCCCAGCATTTT.

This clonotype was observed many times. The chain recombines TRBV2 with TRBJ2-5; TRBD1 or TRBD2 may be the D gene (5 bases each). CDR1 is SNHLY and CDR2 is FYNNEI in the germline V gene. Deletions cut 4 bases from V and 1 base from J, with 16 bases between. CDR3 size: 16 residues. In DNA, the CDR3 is TGTGCCAGCAGTGGCAAGCTTGGGGGACCCCAAGAGACCCAGTACTTC. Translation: CASSGKLGGPQETQYF.

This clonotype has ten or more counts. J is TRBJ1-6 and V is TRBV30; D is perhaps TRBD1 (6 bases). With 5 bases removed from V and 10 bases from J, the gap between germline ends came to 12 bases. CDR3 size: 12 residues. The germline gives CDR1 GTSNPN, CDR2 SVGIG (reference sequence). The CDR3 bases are TGTGCCTGGGGTTACAGGGAATCACCCCTCCACTTT. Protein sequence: CAWGYRESPLHF.

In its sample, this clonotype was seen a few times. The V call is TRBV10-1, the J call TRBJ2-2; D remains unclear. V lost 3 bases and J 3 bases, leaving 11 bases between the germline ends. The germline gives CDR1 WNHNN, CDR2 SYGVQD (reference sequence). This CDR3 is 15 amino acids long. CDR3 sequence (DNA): TGCGCCAGCAGTGATACCGTGTCCTACACCGGGGAGCTGTTTTTT. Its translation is CASSDTVSYTGELFF.

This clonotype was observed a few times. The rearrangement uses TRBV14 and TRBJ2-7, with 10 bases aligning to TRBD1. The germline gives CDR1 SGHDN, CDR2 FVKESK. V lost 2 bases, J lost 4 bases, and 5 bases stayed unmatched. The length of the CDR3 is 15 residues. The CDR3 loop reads CASSQRTGGGYEQYF. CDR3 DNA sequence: TGTGCCAGCAGCCAAAGGACAGGGGGGGGTTACGAGCAGTACTTC.

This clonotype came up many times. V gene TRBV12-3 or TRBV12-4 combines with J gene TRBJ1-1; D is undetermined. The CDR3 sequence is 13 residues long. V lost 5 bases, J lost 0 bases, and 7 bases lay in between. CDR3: CASSPEVNTEAFF. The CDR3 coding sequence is TGTGCCAGCAGTCCTGAGGTGAACACTGAAGCTTTCTTT.

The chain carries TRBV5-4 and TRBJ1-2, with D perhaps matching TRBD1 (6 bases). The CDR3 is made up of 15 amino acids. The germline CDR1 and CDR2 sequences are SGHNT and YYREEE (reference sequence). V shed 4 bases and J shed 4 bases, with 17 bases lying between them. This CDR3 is CASSPGQSSLYGYTF. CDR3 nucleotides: TGTGCCAGCAGCCCCGGACAGAGCAGTCTCTATGGCTACACCTTC.

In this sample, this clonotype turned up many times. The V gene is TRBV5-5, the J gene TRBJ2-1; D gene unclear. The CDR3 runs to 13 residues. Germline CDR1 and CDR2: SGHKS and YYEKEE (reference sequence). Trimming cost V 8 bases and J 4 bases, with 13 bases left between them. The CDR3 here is CASSVLVYNEQFF. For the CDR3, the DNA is TGTGCCAGTTCAGTGCTGGTTTACAATGAGCAGTTCTTC. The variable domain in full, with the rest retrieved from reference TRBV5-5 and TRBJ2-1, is DAGVTQSPTHLIKTRGQQVTLRCSPISGHKSVSWYQQVLGQGPQFIFQYYEKEERGRGNFPDRFSARQFPNYSSELNVNALLLGDSALYLCASSVLVYNEQFFGPGTRLTVL.

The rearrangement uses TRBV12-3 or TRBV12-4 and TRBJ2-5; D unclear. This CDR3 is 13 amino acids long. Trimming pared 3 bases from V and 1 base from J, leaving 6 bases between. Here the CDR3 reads CASSFSTQETQYF. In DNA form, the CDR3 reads TGTGCCAGCAGTTTTTCTACCCAAGAGACCCAGTACTTC.

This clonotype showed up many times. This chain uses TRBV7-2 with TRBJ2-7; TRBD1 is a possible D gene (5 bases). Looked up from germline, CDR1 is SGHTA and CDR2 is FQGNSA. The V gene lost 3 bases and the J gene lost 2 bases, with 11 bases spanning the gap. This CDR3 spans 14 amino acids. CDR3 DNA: TGTGCCAGCAGCTTCGGAATGGGGCCCTACGAGCAGTACTTC. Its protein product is CASSFGMGPYEQYF.

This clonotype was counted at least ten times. The CDR3 sequence is CASSRLDRKETQYF. CDR3 DNA: TGTGCCAGCAGCAGACTGGACAGGAAAGAGACCCAGTACTTC. The genes are TRBV27 and TRBJ2-5, with TRBD1 identical over 7 bases. The V gene end was trimmed by 6 bases and the J gene end by 3 bases; junction bases not matched to a gene: 7. CDR1 is MNHEY and CDR2 is SMNVEV in the germline V gene (reference sequence). CDR3 size: 14 residues.

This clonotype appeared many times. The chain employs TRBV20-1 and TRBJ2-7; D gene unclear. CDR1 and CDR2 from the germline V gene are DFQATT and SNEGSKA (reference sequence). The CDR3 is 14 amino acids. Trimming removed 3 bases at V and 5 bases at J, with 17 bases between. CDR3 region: CSARGPGGAHEQYF. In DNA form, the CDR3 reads TGCAGTGCTAGGGGTCCGGGTGGCGCCCACGAGCAGTACTTC.